Below, 17 T cell receptor beta chains from the same sample are listed, as sequenced in a study of T-cell memory formation after mild COVID-19. Each CDR3 protein is one row after TCRdb ran MiXCR on the 5' RACE reads. This sample has 400,000 or so distinct CDR3 sequences, with 15% to 25% found just once. Material for sequencing was PBMCs or a T cell subset sorted from them (not recorded which). The receptors here all came from an adult woman who had mild COVID-19 (a few samples of this study predate the infection). Cell type and time point are not known.

The chain employs TRBV5-5 and TRBJ2-7, with a weak D call TRBD1 (6 bases). Deletions cut 4 bases from V and 5 bases from J, with 10 bases between. CDR1 is SGHKS, CDR2 YYEKEE, per germline (reference sequence). CDR3 size: 12 residues. The CDR3 spells CASSTNRDEQYF. In nucleotides, the CDR3 is TGTGCCAGCAGCACGAACAGGGACGAGCAGTACTTC.

J is TRBJ2-2 and V is TRBV15; D may be TRBD2 (6 bases). Per germline, CDR1 LNHNV and CDR2 YYDKDF (reference sequence). The V end was cut by 8 bases, the J end by 0 bases, with 13 bases between. The CDR3 consists of 15 residues. The CDR3: CATLSGEANTGELFF. The CDR3 DNA reads as TGTGCCACCCTTTCGGGGGAAGCGAACACCGGGGAGCTGTTTTTT.

This clonotype turned up a few times. The chain recombines TRBV12-3 or TRBV12-4 with TRBJ1-3, with D perhaps matching TRBD1 (6 bases). The V and J ends lost 6 bases and 6 bases respectively, with 12 bases between them. The CDR3 has 13 residues. CDR3 residues: CASSPQGKNTIYF. CDR3 DNA: TGTGCCAGCAGCCCACAGGGAAAAAACACCATATATTTT.

This clonotype was detected only a few times. Here the CDR3 reads CASSRGQGTGELFF. The CDR3 DNA is TGTGCCAGCAGCCGGGGACAGGGCACCGGGGAGCTGTTTTTT. The V gene is TRBV3-1, the J gene TRBJ2-2, with 9 bases lining up with TRBD1. The CDR3 runs 14 residues. The germline V gene has CDR1 LGHDT and CDR2 YNNKEL (reference sequence). V lost 4 bases, J lost 4 bases, and 1 base stayed unmatched.

This clonotype was seen more than once but under ten times. The chain uses TRBV5-1 and TRBJ2-4; weak D call: TRBD2 (6 bases). The CDR3 length is 13 residues. Trimming pared 5 bases from V and 9 bases from J, leaving 15 bases between. CDR1 is SGHRS and CDR2 is YFSETQ in the germline V gene. CDR3 DNA: TGCGCCAGCAGTGCGGGGCAGGGTAGCATTCAGTACTTC. Residues: CASSAGQGSIQYF.

The chain joins TRBV6-5 to TRBJ1-1, with TRBD1 matching over 8 bases. The length of the CDR3 is 17 residues. V trimming: 7 bases; J trimming: 0 bases; junction bases outside the gene matches: 13. Per the germline V gene, CDR1 is MNHEY and CDR2 is SVGAGI. As DNA, the CDR3 is TGTGCCAGCAACCGGTTGACAGGGGCTTTCATGAACACTGAAGCTTTCTTT. It codes for CASNRLTGAFMNTEAFF.

This clonotype was found a few times. The chain carries TRBV6-1 and TRBJ2-3; 8 bases align to TRBD2. J lost 4 bases, V lost 6 bases, and 12 bases had no gene match. Per the germline V gene, CDR1 is MNHNS and CDR2 is SASEGT. The CDR3 has 16 amino acids. The CDR3 reads CASRALAGPPPDTQYF. The CDR3 DNA follows: TGTGCCAGCAGGGCTCTAGCGGGCCCTCCCCCAGATACGCAGTATTTT.

This chain uses TRBV7-2 with TRBJ1-2; 10 bases align to TRBD1. The CDR3 has 15 residues. From germline, CDR1 is SGHTA and CDR2 FQGNSA. V lost 4 bases to trimming and J lost 6 bases; unmatched junction nucleotides: 8. CDR3 region: CASSSARGTGDGYTF. CDR3 in DNA: TGTGCCAGCAGCTCCGCAAGAGGGACAGGGGATGGCTACACCTTC.

The table lists this clonotype with a few counts. J is TRBJ1-1 and V is TRBV12-3 or TRBV12-4, with D hard to call. This CDR3 comprises 17 residues. V was trimmed by 5 bases and J by 4 bases, leaving 23 bases between them. The CDR3 reads CASSPEPKTSMGTEAFF. CDR3 in DNA: TGTGCCAGCAGTCCCGAACCTAAGACATCTATGGGCACTGAAGCTTTCTTT.

A few counts support this clonotype. The CDR3 sequence is CASTPTPGGTQYF. The DNA of the CDR3 is TGTGCCAGCACCCCTACCCCAGGGGGTACGCAGTATTTT. The rearrangement joins TRBV6-9 to TRBJ2-3, with 7 positions matching TRBD1. With V trimmed by 7 bases and J by 8 bases, 9 bases remained unmatched. The CDR3 is 13 amino acids. CDR1 and CDR2 (germline): MNHGY, SVAAGI.

This clonotype appeared a few times. The chain employs TRBV4-2 and TRBJ1-5; D gene unclear. The CDR3 runs 14 residues. The germline V and J ends were trimmed by 2 bases and 5 bases, with 10 bases remaining between them. Germline-derived CDR1 and CDR2 are LGHNA and YNFKEQ. CDR3 in amino acids: CASSQSIGDQPQHF. The CDR3 bases are TGTGCCAGCAGCCAATCAATTGGAGATCAGCCCCAGCATTTT.

This clonotype has only a few counts. J is TRBJ1-1 and V is TRBV3-1, with 7 bases fitting TRBD1. The CDR3 sequence is 14 residues long. J lost 7 bases, V lost 3 bases, and 8 bases had no gene match. Germline V gives CDR1 LGHDT, CDR2 YNNKEL (reference sequence). This CDR3 reads CASSHVDRADEAFF. For the CDR3, the DNA is TGTGCCAGCAGCCATGTCGACAGGGCAGATGAAGCTTTCTTT.

This clonotype was seen only a few times. This chain joins TRBV2 and TRBJ2-7; D may be TRBD2 (7 bases). With 11 bases removed from V and 5 bases from J, the gap between germline ends came to 16 bases. The CDR3 contains 12 residues. CDR1 and CDR2 (germline): SNHLY, FYNNEI. DNA of the CDR3: TGTGCCGCCAGGAGGGGGGGTAACGAGCAGTACTTC. This codes for CAARRGGNEQYF.

This clonotype has only one observation. The chain is built from TRBV3-1 and TRBJ1-2, with a weak D call TRBD1 (5 bases). CDR1 is LGHDT and CDR2 is YNNKEL in the germline V gene (reference sequence). Between the trimmed V and J ends, which lost 6 bases and 0 bases, there was a span of 11 bases. The CDR3 loop spans 14 amino acids. This CDR3 reads CASSRQPPNYGYTF. CDR3 in DNA: TGTGCCAGCAGTCGACAGCCACCTAACTATGGCTACACCTTC.

This clonotype was picked up a small number of times. The CDR3 DNA reads as TGTGCCAGCAGTCTAAGTGGGCTAGCGGGGGAGATCACCGGGGAGCTGTTTTTT. It encodes CASSLSGLAGEITGELFF. The genes are TRBV2 and TRBJ2-2, with 10 bases lining up with TRBD2. The CDR3 contains 18 residues. Germline CDR1 is SNHLY and CDR2 is FYNNEI. V dropped 5 bases and J dropped 4; count of bases not matched to a gene: 13.

The genes are TRBV2 and TRBJ1-2; D is unclear. Germline V gene lookup returns CDR1 SNHLY and CDR2 FYNNEI. V lost 6 bases and J 1 base, leaving 12 bases between the germline ends. The CDR3 spans 14 residues. CDR3 region: CASRDPGFNYGYTF. For the CDR3, the DNA is TGTGCCAGCAGAGACCCTGGATTTAACTATGGCTACACCTTC.

The J gene is TRBJ1-3, the V gene TRBV6-5; no reliable D call. Trimming stripped 7 bases from V and 7 bases from J, with 11 bases between. This CDR3 comprises 12 residues. The germline V gene has CDR1 MNHEY and CDR2 SVGAGI. Written as DNA, the CDR3 is TGTGCCAGCACATCTATCTCGAACACCATATATTTT. Amino acid sequence: CASTSISNTIYF.